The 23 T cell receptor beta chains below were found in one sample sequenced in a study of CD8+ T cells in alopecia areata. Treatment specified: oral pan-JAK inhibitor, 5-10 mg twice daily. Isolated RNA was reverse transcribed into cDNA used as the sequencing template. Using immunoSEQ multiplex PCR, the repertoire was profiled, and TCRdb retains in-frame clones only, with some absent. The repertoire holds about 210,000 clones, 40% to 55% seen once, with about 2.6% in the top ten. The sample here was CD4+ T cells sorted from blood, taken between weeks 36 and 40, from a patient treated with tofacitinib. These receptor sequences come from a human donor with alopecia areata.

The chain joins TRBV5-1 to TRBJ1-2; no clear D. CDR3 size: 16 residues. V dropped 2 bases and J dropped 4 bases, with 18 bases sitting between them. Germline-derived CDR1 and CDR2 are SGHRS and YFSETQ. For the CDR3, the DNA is TGCGCCAGCAGCTTAACGTCAGGTGGACCGGGCTATGGCTACACCTTC. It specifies CASSLTSGGPGYGYTF.

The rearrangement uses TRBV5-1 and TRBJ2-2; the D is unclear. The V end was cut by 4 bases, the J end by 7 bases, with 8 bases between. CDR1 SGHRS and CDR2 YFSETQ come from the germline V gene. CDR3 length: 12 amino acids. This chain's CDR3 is CASSQDFGELFF. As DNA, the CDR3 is TGCGCCAGCAGCCAGGATTTCGGGGAGCTGTTTTTT.

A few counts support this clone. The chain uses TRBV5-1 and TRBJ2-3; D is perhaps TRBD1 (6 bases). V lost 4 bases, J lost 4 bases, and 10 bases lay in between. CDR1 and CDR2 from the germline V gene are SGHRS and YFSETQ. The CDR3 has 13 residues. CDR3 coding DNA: TGCGCCAGCAGCGCACAGGGTCCAGATACGCAGTATTTT. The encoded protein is CASSAQGPDTQYF.

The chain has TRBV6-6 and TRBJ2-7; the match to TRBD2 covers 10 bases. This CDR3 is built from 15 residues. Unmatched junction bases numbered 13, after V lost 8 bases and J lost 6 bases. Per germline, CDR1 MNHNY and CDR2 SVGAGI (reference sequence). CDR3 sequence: CASSSTLAGEAEQYF. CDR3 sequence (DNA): TGTGCCAGCTCTTCCACCCTAGCGGGAGAGGCCGAGCAGTACTTC.

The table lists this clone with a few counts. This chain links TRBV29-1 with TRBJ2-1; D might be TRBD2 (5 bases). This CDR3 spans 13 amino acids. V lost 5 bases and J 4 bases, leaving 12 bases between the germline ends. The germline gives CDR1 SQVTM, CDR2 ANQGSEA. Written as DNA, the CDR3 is TGCAGCGTTAGGGTGGGAGTTTACAATGAGCAGTTCTTC. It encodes CSVRVGVYNEQFF.

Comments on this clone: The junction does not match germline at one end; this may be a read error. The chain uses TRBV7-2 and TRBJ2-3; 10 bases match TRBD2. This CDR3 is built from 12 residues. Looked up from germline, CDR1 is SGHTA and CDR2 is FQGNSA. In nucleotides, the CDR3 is TGTGCCAGCAGCGGGGAGGGACTAGCGCGAGATTTT. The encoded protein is CASSGEGLARDF.

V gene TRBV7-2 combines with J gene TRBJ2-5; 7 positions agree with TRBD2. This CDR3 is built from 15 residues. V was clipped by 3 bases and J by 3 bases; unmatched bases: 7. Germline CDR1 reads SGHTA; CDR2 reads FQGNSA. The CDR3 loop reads CASSFRVGREETQYF. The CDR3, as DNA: TGTGCCAGCAGCTTCCGTGTGGGGAGGGAAGAGACCCAGTACTTC. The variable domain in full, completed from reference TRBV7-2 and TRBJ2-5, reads GAGVSQSPSNKVTEKGKDVELRCDPISGHTALYWYRQSLGQGLEFLIYFQGNSAPDKSGLPSDRFSAERTGGSVSTLTIQRTQQEDSAVYLCASSFRVGREETQYFGPGTRLLVL.

The CDR3: CASREGLGRNEQFF. CDR3 DNA sequence: TGTGCCAGCAGGGAGGGACTAGGAAGGAATGAGCAGTTCTTC. V gene TRBV27 combines with J gene TRBJ2-1; 8 nucleotides line up with TRBD2. The CDR3 runs 14 residues. V dropped 6 bases and J dropped 7; count of bases not matched to a gene: 8. Germline CDR1 reads MNHEY; CDR2 reads SMNVEV (reference sequence).

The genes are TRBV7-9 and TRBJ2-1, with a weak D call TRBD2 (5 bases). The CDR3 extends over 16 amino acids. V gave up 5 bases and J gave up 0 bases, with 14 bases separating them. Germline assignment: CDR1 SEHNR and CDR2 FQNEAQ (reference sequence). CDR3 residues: CASSPILGSSYNEQFF. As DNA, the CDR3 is TGTGCCAGCAGCCCTATACTAGGAAGCTCCTACAATGAGCAGTTCTTC.

CDR3: CASSPQQANYGYTF. The CDR3 bases are TGTGCCAGCTCACCACAACAGGCGAACTATGGCTACACCTTC. The chain links TRBV18 to TRBJ1-2; perhaps TRBD1 as D (5 bases). Trimming took off 1 base at V and 2 bases at J, with 8 bases between the two ends. Per germline, CDR1 KGHSH and CDR2 LQKENI. The CDR3 is 14 residues long.

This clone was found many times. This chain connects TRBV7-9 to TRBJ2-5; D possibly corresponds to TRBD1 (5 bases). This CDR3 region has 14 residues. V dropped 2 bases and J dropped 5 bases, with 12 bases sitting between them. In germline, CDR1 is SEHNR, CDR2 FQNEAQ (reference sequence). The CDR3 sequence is CASSLSAGRETQYF. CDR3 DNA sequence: TGTGCCAGCAGCTTATCGGCAGGGCGGGAGACCCAGTACTTC.

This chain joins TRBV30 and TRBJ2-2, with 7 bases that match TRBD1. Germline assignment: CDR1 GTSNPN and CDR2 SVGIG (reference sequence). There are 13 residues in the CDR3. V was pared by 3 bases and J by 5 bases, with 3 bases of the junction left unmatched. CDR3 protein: CAWRNRGTGELFF. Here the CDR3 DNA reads TGTGCCTGGAGAAACAGGGGAACCGGGGAGCTGTTTTTT.

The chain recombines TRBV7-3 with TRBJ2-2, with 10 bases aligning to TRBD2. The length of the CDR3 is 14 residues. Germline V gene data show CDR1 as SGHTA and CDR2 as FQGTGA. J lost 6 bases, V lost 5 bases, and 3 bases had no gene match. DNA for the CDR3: TGTGCCAGCAGCCAAGCGGGAGGGCCCGGGGAGCTGTTTTTT. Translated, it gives CASSQAGGPGELFF.

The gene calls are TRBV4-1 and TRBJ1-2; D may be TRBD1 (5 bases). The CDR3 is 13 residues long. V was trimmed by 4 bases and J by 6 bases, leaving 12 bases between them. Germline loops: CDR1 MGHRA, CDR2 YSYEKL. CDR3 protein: CASSPRRGDGYTF. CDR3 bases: TGCGCCAGCAGCCCGCGTAGAGGGGATGGCTACACCTTC.

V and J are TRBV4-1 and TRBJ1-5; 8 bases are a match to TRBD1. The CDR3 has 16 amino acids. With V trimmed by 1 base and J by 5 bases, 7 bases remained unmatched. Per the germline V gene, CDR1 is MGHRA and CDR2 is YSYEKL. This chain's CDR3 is CASSQGVTGDYQPQHF. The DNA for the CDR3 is TGCGCCAGCAGCCAAGGGGTGACAGGGGATTATCAGCCCCAGCATTTT.

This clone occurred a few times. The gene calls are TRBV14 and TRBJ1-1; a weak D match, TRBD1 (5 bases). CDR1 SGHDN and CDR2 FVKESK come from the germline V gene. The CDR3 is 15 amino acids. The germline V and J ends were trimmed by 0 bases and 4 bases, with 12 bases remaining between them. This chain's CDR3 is CASSQDWGVGTEAFF. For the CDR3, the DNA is TGTGCCAGCAGCCAAGATTGGGGGGTAGGCACTGAAGCTTTCTTT. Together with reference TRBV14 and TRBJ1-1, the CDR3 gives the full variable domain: EAGVTQFPSHSVIEKGQTVTLRCDPISGHDNLYWYRRVMGKEIKFLLHFVKESKQDESGMPNNRFLAERTGGTYSTLKVQPAELEDSGVYFCASSQDWGVGTEAFFGQGTRLTVV.

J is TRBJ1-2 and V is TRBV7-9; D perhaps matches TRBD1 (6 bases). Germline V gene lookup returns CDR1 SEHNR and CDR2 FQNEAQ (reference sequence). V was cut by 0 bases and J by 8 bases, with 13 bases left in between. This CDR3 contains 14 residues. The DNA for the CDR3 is TGTGCCAGCAGCTTAGCGGGGGCGCCCGGCGGCTACACCTTC. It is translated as CASSLAGAPGGYTF. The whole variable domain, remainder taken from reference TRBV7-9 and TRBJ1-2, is DTGVSQNPRHKITKRGQNVTFRCDPISEHNRLYWYRQTLGQGPEFLTYFQNEAQLEKSRLLSDRFSAERPKGSFSTLEIQRTEQGDSAMYLCASSLAGAPGGYTFGSGTRLTVV.

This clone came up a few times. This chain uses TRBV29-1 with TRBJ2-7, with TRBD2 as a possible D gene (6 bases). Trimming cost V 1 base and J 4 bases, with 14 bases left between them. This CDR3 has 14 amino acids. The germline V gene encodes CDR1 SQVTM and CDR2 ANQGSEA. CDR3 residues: CSVEGPGGWYEQYF. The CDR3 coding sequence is TGCAGCGTTGAAGGCCCCGGGGGTTGGTACGAGCAGTACTTC.

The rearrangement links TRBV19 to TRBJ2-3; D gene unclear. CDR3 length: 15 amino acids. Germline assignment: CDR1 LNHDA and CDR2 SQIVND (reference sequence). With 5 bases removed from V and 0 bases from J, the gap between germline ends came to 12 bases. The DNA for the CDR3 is TGTGCCAGTAGTGGCTTGGACGGAAGCACAGATACGCAGTATTTT. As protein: CASSGLDGSTDTQYF.

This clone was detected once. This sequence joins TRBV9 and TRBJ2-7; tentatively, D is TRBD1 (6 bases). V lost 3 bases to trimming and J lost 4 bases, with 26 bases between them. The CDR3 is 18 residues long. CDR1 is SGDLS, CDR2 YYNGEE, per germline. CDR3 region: CASSARCRAQIQGYEQYF. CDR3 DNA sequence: TGTGCCAGCAGCGCCCGGTGCCGAGCCCAGATACAGGGTTACGAGCAGTACTTC. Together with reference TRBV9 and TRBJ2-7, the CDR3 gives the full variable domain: DSGVTQTPKHLITATGQRVTLRCSPRSGDLSVYWYQQSLDQGLQFLIQYYNGEERAKGNILERFSAQQFPDLHSELNLSSLELGDSALYFCASSARCRAQIQGYEQYFGPGTRLTVT.

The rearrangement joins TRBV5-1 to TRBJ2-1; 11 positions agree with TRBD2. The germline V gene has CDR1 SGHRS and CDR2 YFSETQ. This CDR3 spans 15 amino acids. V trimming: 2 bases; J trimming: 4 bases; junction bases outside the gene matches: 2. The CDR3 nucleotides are TGCGCCAGCAGCTTACTAGCGGGGGAATACAATGAGCAGTTCTTC. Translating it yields CASSLLAGEYNEQFF.

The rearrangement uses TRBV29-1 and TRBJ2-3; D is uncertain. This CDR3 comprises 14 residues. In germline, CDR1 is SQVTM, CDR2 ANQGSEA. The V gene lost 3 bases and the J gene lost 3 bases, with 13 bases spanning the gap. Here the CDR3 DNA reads TGCAGCGTTGACAGTAGGGCCGGAACAGATACGCAGTATTTT. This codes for CSVDSRAGTDTQYF.

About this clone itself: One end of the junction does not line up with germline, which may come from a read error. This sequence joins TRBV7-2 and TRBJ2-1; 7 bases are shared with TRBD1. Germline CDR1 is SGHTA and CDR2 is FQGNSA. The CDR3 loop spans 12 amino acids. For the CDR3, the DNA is TGTGCCAGCAGCTTATTCCGGGACAGCGGCGTCTTC. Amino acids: CASSLFRDSGVF.